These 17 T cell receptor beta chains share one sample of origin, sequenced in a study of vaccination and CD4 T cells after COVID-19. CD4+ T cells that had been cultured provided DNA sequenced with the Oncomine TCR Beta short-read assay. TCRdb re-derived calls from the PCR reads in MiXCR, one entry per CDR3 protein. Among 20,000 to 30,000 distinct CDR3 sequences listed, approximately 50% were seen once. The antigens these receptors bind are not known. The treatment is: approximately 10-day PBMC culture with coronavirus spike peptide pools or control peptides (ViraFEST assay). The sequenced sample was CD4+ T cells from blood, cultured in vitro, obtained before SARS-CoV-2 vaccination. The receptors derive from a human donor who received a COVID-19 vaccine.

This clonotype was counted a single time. The CDR3 protein is CASSYHPRGTNSPLHF. In nucleotides, the CDR3 is TGTGCCAGCAGTTACCATCCTCGTGGGACCAATTCACCCCTCCACTTT. This chain uses TRBV6-5 with TRBJ1-6, with D possibly matching TRBD1 (5 bases). The V end was cut by 2 bases, the J end by 7 bases, with 15 bases between. The CDR3 runs 16 residues. Germline V lookup: CDR1 MNHEY, CDR2 SVGAGI.

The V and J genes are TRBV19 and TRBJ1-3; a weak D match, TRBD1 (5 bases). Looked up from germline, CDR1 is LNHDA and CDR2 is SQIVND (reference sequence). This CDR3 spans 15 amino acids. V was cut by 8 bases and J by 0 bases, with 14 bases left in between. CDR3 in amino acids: CASGSGQISGNTIYF. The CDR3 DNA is TGTGCCAGTGGTTCAGGGCAGATCTCTGGAAACACCATATATTTT.

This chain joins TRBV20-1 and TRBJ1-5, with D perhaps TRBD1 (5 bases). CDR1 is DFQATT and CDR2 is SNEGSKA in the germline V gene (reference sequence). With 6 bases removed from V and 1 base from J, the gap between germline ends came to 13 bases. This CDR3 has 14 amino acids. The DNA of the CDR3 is TGCAGTGCCTCGATGGGGCAGAGCAATCAGCCCCAGCATTTT. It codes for CSASMGQSNQPQHF.

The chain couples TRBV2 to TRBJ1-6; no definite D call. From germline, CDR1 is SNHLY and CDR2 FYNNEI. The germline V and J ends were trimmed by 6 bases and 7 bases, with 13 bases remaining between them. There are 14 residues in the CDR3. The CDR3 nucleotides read TGTGCCAGCAGGCCCAGAGGGAACAATTCACCCCTCCACTTT. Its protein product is CASRPRGNNSPLHF.

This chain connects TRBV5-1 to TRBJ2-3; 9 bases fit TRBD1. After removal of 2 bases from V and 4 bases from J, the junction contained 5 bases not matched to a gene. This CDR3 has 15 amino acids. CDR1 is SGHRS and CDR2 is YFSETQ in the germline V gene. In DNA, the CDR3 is TGCGCCAGCAGCTTAGGAGGGACAGGGTCAGATACGCAGTATTTT. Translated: CASSLGGTGSDTQYF.

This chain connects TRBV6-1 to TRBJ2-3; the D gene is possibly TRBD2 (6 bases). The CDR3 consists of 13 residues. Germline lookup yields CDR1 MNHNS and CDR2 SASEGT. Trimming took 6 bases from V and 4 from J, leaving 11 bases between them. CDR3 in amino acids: CASSRGTSDTQYF. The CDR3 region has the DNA TGTGCCAGCAGCCGCGGGACCTCAGATACGCAGTATTTT.

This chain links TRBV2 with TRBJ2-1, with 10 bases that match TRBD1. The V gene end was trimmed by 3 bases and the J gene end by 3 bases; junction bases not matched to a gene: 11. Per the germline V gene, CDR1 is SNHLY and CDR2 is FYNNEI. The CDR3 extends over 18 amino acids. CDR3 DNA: TGTGCCAGCAGTGACGGGACAGGGGCGTGGGGTGTCTACAATGAGCAGTTCTTC. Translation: CASSDGTGAWGVYNEQFF.

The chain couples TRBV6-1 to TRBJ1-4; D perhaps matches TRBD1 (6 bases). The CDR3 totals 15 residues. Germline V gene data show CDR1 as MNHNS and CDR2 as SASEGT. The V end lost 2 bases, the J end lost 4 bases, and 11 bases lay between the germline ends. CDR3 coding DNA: TGTGCCAGCAGTGAATTTGGACAGTATAATGAAAAACTGTTTTTT. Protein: CASSEFGQYNEKLFF.

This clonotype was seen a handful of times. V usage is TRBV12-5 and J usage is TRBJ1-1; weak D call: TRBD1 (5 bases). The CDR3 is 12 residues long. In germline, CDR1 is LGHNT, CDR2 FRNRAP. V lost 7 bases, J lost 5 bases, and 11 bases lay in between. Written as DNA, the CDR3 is TGTGCTAGTGTCGGGGCGGGAACTGAAGCTTTCTTT. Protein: CASVGAGTEAFF.

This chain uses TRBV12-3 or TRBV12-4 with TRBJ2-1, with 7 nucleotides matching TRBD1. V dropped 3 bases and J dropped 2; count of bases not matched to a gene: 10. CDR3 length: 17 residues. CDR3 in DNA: TGTGCCAGCAGTTTTGGAAACAGGGGTACCCCCTACAATGAGCAGTTCTTC. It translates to CASSFGNRGTPYNEQFF.

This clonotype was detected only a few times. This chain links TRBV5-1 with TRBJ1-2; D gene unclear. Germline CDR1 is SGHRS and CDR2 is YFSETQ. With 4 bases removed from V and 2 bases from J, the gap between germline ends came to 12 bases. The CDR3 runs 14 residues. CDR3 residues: CASSPSSGNYGYTF. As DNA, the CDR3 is TGCGCCAGCAGCCCCAGTAGTGGGAACTATGGCTACACCTTC.

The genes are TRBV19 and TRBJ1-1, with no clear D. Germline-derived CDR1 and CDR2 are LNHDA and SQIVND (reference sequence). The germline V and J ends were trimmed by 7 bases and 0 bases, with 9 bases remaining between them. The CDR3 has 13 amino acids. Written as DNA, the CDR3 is TGTGCCAGTAAATTGGGGATGAACACTGAAGCTTTCTTT. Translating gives CASKLGMNTEAFF. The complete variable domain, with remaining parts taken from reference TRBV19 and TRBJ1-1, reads DGGITQSPKYLFRKEGQNVTLSCEQNLNHDAMYWYRQDPGQGLRLIYYSQIVNDFQKGDIAEGYSVSREKKESFPLTVTSAQKNPTAFYLCASKLGMNTEAFFGQGTRLTVV.

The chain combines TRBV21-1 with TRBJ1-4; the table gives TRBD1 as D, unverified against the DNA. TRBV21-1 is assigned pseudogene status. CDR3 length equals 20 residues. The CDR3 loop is CASSYRARQGAQPGNEKLFF. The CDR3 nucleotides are TGTGCCAGCAGCTACCGAGCCCGACAGGGGGCCCAACCGGGTAATGAAAAACTGTTTTTT.

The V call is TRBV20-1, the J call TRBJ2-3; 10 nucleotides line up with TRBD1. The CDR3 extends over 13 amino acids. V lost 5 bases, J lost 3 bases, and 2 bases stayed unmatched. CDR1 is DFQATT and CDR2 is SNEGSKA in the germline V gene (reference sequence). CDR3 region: CSARTGGTDTQYF. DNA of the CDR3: TGCAGTGCTCGGACAGGGGGGACAGATACGCAGTATTTT.

CDR3 region: CASSEVFGGSTDTQYF. As DNA, the CDR3 is TGTGCCAGCAGTGAAGTTTTTGGGGGCAGCACAGATACGCAGTATTTT. The V call is TRBV6-1, the J call TRBJ2-3, with TRBD1 as a possible D gene (6 bases). V was clipped by 1 base and J by 0 bases, with 11 bases between them. The CDR3 loop spans 16 amino acids. CDR1 and CDR2 from the germline V gene are MNHNS and SASEGT.

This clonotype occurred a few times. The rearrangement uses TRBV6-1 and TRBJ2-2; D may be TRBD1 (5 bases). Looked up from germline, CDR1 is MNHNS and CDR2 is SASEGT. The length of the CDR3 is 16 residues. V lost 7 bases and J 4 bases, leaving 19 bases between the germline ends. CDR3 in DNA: TGTGCCAGCAATCCTACAGGACGGAGTAGCACCGGGGAGCTGTTTTTT. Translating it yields CASNPTGRSSTGELFF.

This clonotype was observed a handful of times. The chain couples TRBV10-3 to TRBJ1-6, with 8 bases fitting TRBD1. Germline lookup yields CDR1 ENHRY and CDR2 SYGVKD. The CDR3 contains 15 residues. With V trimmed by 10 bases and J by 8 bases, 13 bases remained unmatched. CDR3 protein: CATQYGGTGDSPLHF. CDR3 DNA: TGTGCCACCCAATACGGCGGGACAGGAGATTCACCCCTCCACTTT.